Below, 4 T cell receptor beta chains from the same sample are listed, as sequenced in a study of shared clonotypes between healthy human individuals. Method: immunoSEQ multiplex PCR; TCRdb's copy keeps in-frame clones and lacks some. The profile covers some 500,000 clones, with about 96% appearing a single time and 0.064% taken by the ten largest. The sample consisted of naive CD4+ T cells sorted from blood. Documented subset: CD45RA+ positively selected. These receptors came from a woman aged 30 to 39 in good health.

The chain recombines TRBV15 with TRBJ2-1; D gene unclear. Per germline, CDR1 LNHNV and CDR2 YYDKDF (reference sequence). The CDR3 runs to 14 residues. Between the trimmed V and J ends, which lost 5 bases and 0 bases, there was a span of 8 bases. CDR3 DNA: TGTGCCACCAGCCCGAAGTTCTCCTACAATGAGCAGTTCTTC. Protein sequence: CATSPKFSYNEQFF.

The chain couples TRBV19 to TRBJ2-7; D is perhaps TRBD1 (6 bases). This CDR3 contains 16 residues. Germline CDR1 LNHDA, CDR2 SQIVND (reference sequence). Trimming stripped 0 bases from V and 0 bases from J, with 12 bases between. The CDR3: CASSIDRTALSYEQYF. The CDR3 nucleotides read TGTGCCAGTAGTATAGATCGGACAGCCCTCTCCTACGAGCAGTACTTC.

The J gene is TRBJ1-4, the V gene TRBV19; TRBD1 might be the D (5 bases). The CDR3 runs to 14 residues. Germline CDR1 is LNHDA and CDR2 is SQIVND (reference sequence). The V end lost 5 bases, the J end lost 5 bases, and 12 bases lay between the germline ends. The CDR3 DNA sequence: TGTGCCAGTAGTCCCCGGGACTGGAATGAAAAACTGTTTTTT. It yields the protein CASSPRDWNEKLFF.

This chain's CDR3 is CASRRGGRAKNIQYF. The CDR3 bases are TGTGCCAGCAGGCGGGGCGGGAGGGCCAAAAACATTCAGTACTTC. The J gene is TRBJ2-4, the V gene TRBV11-2; 8 bases are shared with TRBD2. V trimming: 6 bases; J trimming: 1 base; junction bases outside the gene matches: 5. This CDR3 contains 15 residues. The germline V gene encodes CDR1 SGHAT and CDR2 FQNNGV.